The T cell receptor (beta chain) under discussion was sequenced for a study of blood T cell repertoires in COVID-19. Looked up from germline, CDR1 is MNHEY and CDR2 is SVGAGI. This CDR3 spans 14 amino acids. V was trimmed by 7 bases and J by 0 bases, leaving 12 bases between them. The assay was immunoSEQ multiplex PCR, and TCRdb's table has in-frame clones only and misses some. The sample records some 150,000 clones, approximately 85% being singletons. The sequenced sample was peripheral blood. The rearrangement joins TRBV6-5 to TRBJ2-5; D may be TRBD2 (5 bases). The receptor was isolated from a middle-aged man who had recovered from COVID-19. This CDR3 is CASNPTGNQETQYF. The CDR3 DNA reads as TGTGCCAGCAATCCAACGGGAAACCAAGAGACCCAGTACTTC.